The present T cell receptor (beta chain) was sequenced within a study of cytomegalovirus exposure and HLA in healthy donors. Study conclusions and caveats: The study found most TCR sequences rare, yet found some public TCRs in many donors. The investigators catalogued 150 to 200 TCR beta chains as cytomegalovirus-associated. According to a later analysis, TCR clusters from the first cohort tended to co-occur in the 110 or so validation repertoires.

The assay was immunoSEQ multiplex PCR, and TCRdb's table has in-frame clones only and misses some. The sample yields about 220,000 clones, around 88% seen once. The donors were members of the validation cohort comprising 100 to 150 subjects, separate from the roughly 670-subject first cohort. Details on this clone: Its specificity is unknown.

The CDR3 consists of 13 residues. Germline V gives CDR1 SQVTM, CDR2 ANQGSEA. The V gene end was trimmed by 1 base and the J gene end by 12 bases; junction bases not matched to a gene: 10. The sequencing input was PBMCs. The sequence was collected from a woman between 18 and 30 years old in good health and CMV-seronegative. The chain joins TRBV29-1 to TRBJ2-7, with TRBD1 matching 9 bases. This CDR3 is CSVEVNYGTGLYF. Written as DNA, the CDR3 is TGCAGCGTTGAAGTCAACTATGGGACAGGGCTGTACTTC.